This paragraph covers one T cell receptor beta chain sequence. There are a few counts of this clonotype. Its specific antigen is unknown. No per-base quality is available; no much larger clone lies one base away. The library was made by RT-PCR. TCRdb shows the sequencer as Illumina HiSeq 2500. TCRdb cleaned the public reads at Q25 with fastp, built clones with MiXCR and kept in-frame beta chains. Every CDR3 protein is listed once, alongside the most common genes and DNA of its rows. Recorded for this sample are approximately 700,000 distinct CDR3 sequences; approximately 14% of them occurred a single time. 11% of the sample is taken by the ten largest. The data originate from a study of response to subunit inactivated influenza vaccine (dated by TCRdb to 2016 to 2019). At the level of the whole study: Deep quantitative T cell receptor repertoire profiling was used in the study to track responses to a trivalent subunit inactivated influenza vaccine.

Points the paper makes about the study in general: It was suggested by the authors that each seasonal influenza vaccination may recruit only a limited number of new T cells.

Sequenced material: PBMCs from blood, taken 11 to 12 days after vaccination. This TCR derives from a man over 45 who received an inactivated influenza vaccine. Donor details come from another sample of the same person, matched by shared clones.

The DNA sequence follows: TGTGCCATCAGCCAGGGGGCGCGGGAGACTGAAGCTTTCTTT. It codes for CAISQGARETEAFF. The chain links TRBV10-3 with TRBJ1-1, and TRBD1 aligns with 8 junction nucleotides. CDR1 and CDR2 were assigned from the germline V gene as ENHRY and SYGVKD. Unmatched junction bases come to 8, with V trimmed by 6 bases and J by 5 bases. Measured from the cysteine to the phenylalanine, the CDR3 is 14 residues long. The read is trimmed to its CDR3 DNA, 42 bases read in frame from base 1.